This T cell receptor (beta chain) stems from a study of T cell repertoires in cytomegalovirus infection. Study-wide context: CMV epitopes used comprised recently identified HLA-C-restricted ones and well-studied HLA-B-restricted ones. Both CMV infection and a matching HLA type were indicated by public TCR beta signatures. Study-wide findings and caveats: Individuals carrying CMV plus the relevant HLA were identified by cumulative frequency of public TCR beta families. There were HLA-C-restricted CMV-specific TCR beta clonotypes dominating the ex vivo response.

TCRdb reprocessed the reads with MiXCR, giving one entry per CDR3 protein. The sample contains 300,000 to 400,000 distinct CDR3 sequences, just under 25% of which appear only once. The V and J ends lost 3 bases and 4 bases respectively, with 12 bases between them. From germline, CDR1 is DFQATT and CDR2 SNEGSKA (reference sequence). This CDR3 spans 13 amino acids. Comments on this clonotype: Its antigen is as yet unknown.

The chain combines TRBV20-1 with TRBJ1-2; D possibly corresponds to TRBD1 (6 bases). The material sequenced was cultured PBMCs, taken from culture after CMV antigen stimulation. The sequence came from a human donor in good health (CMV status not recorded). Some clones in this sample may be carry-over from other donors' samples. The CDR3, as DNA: TGCAGTGCTAGTATGGGGGCGGCCTATGGCTACACCTTC. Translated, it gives CSASMGAAYGYTF.